The clone carrying this TCR beta chain was detected ten times or more. Researchers barred patients who had uncontrolled infection, other autoimmune disease, pregnancy or lactation. Each diagnosis drew on symptoms, thyroxine, TRAb, thyroid ultrasound and orbital computed tomography findings. This CDR3 contains 13 residues. V lost 3 bases and J 3 bases, leaving 11 bases between the germline ends. Germline-derived CDR1 and CDR2 are GTSNPN and SVGIG (reference sequence). What was amplified from RNA transcripts were TCR beta CDR3 regions. First-round RT-PCR targeting the TCR CDR3 was performed with the HTBI primer set. From the multiplex PCR reads, TCRdb called clonotypes with MiXCR, one entry per CDR3 protein. The sample lists around 700,000 distinct CDR3 sequences, 15% to 20% occurring once. This entry is derived from a study of T cells in Graves' hyperthyroidism and ophthalmopathy.

This clonotype was obtained from a woman aged 45-65 years with Graves' hyperthyroidism that later progressed to Graves' ophthalmopathy. Sequencing input: blood. This chain connects TRBV30 to TRBJ1-1; unclear D gene. Here the CDR3 reads CAWSGTADTEAFF. CDR3 nucleotide sequence: TGTGCCTGGAGCGGTACAGCGGACACTGAAGCTTTCTTT.